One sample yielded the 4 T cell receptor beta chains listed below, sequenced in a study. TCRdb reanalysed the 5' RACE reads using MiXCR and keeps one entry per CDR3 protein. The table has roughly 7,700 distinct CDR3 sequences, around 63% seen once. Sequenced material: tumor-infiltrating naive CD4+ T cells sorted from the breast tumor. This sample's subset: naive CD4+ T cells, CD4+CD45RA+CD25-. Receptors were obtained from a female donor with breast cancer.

The CDR3 sequence: CASVSSGGINNYGYTF. For the CDR3, the DNA is TGTGCTAGCGTCAGCTCAGGGGGGATAAATAACTATGGCTACACCTTC. This chain links TRBV6-5 with TRBJ1-2; TRBD1 matches at 7 bases. Germline CDR1 reads MNHEY; CDR2 reads SVGAGI. The CDR3 runs 16 residues.

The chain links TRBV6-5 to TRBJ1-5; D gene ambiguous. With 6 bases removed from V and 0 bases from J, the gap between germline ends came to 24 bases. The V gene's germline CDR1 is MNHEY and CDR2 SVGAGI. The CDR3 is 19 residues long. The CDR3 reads CASSPRGQSQVRSNQPQHF. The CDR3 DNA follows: TGTGCCAGCAGCCCTCGAGGCCAGTCTCAAGTTCGTAGCAATCAGCCCCAGCATTTT.

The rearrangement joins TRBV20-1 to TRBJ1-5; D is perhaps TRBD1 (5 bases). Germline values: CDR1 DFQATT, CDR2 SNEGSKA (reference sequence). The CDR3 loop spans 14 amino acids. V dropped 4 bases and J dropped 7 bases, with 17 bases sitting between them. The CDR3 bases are TGCAGTGCTAAAGTTAGGGCAGGGTACCAGCCCCAGCATTTT. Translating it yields CSAKVRAGYQPQHF.

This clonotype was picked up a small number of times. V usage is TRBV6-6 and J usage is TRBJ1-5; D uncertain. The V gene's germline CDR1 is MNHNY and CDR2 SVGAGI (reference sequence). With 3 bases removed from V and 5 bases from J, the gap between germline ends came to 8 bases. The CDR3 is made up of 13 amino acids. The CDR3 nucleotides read TGTGCCAGCAGTTATAAGGGAGATCAGCCCCAGCATTTT. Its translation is CASSYKGDQPQHF.